Detailed here is one TCR beta chain. Some clones are missing from TCRdb's copy, which holds only in-frame ones; the method was immunoSEQ multiplex PCR. The table lists under 55,000 clones, almost 90% of them singletons. The sample comes from a study of blood T cell repertoires in COVID-19. Study background: T cells, B-cell-depleted T cells, or PBMCs provided the cDNA or gDNA that served as material.

CDR3 size: 15 residues. Per germline, CDR1 LGHNA and CDR2 YSLEER. Trimming removed 0 bases at V and 1 base at J, with 9 bases between. This chain joins TRBV4-3 and TRBJ1-1; the D gene is possibly TRBD1 (5 bases). Sequenced sample: peripheral blood. This receptor was identified in a human donor in a cohort sampled during active COVID-19. CDR3 DNA sequence: TGCGCCAGCAGCCAAGATGGGGGGGGGAACACTGAAGCTTTCTTT. Protein product: CASSQDGGGNTEAFF.